This TCR beta chain derives from a study of blood T cell repertoires in COVID-19. Generated by immunoSEQ multiplex PCR, the TCRdb table keeps only in-frame clones and is missing some. The sample includes around 160,000 clones, around 84% of them seen just once. V was clipped by 2 bases and J by 8 bases, with 18 bases between them. The CDR3 has 16 amino acids. Germline-derived CDR1 and CDR2 are MNHEY and SVGAGI. Sequenced material: peripheral blood. The V call is TRBV6-5, the J call TRBJ1-4; D is possibly TRBD1 (6 bases). This receptor was identified in a human donor in a cohort sampled during active COVID-19. CDR3 bases: TGTGCCAGCAGTTACACTAATCCGGGACAATCGGAAAAACTGTTTTTT. Its protein product is CASSYTNPGQSEKLFF.